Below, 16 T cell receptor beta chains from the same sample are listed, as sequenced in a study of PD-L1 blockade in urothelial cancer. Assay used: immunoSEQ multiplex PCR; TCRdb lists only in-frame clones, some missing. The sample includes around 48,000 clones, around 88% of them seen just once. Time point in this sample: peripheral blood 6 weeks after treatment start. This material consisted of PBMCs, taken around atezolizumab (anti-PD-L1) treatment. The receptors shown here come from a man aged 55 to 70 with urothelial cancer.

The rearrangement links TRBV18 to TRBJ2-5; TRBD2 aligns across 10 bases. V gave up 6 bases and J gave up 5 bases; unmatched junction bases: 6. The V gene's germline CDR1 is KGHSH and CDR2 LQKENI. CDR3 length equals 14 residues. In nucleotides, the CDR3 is TGTGCCAGCTCCAGCGGGGGGGCCGTGGAGACCCAGTACTTC. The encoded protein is CASSSGGAVETQYF.

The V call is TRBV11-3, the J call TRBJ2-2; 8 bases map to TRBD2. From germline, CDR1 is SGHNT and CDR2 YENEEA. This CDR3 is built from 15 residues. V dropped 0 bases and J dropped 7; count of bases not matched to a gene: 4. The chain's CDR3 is CASSLDGGAVGELFF. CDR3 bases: TGTGCCAGCAGCTTAGACGGGGGGGCCGTCGGGGAGCTGTTTTTT.

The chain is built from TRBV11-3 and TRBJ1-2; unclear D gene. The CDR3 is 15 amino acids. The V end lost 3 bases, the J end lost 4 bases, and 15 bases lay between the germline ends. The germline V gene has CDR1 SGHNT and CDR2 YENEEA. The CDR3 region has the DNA TGTGCCAGCAGCTTGACGACCCTCCCAGGCTATGGCTACACCTTC. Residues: CASSLTTLPGYGYTF.

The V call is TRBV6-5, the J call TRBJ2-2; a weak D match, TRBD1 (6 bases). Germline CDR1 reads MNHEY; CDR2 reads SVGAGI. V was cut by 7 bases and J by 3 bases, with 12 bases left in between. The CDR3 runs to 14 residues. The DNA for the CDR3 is TGTGCCAGCAATAAAGGGGGAGACACCGGGGAGCTGTTTTTT. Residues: CASNKGGDTGELFF.

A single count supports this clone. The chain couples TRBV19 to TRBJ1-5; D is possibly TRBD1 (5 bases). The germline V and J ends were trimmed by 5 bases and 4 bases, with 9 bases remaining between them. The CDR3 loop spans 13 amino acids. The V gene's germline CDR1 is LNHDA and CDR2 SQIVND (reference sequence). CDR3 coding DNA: TGTGCCAGTAGTCTACAGGAAAATCAGCCCCAGCATTTT. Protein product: CASSLQENQPQHF. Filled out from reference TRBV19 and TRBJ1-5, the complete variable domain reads DGGITQSPKYLFRKEGQNVTLSCEQNLNHDAMYWYRQDPGQGLRLIYYSQIVNDFQKGDIAEGYSVSREKKESFPLTVTSAQKNPTAFYLCASSLQENQPQHFGDGTRLSIL.

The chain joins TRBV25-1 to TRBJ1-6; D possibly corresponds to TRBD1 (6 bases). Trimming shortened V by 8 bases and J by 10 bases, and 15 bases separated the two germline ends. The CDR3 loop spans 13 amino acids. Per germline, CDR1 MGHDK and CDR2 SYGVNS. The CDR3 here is CASGQRLDSPLHF. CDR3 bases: TGTGCCAGCGGACAGCGCCTTGACTCACCCCTCCACTTT.

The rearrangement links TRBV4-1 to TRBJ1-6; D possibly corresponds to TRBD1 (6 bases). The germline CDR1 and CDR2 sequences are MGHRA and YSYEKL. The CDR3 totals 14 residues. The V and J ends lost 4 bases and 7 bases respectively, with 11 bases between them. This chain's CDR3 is CASSRTEGNSPLHF. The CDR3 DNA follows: TGCGCCAGCAGCCGGACAGAGGGGAATTCACCCCTCCACTTT.

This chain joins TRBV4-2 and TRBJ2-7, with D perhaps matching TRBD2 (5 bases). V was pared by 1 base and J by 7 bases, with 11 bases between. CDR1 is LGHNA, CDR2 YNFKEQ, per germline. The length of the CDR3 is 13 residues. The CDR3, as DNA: TGTGCCAGCAGCCAAGCGGGAAGAGATGAGCAGTACTTC. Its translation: CASSQAGRDEQYF.

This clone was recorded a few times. The CDR3 sequence is CASSAVRGNYNEQFF. As DNA, the CDR3 is TGTGCCAGCTCCGCCGTGAGAGGGAACTACAATGAGCAGTTCTTC. The chain links TRBV18 to TRBJ2-1; a possible D gene is TRBD2 (5 bases). This CDR3 comprises 15 residues. Per the germline V gene, CDR1 is KGHSH and CDR2 is LQKENI. Trimming took off 6 bases at V and 3 bases at J, with 15 bases between the two ends.

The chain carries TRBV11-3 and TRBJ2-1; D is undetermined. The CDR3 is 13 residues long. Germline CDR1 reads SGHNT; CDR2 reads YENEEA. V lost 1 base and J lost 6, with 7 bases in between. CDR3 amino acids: CASSLVLVNEQFF. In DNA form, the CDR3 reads TGTGCCAGCAGCTTAGTTCTCGTCAATGAGCAGTTCTTC.

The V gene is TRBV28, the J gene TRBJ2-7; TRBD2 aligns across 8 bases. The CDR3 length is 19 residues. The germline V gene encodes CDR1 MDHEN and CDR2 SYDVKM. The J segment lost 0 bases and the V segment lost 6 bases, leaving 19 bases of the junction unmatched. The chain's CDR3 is CASSSPSGLAGTFSYEQYF. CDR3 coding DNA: TGTGCCAGCAGCTCTCCTTCGGGGTTAGCGGGGACCTTCTCCTACGAGCAGTACTTC. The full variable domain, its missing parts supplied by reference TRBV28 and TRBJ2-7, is DVKVTQSSRYLVKRTGEKVFLECVQDMDHENMFWYRQDPGLGLRLIYFSYDVKMKEKGDIPEGYSVSREKKERFSLILESASTNQTSMYLCASSSPSGLAGTFSYEQYFGPGTRLTVT.

The CDR3 protein is CASGEGADTEAFF. CDR3 nucleotides: TGTGCCAGCGGTGAGGGGGCGGACACTGAAGCTTTCTTT. J is TRBJ1-1 and V is TRBV9; TRBD1 matches at 7 bases. V dropped 7 bases and J dropped 3; count of bases not matched to a gene: 6. Germline values: CDR1 SGDLS, CDR2 YYNGEE. This CDR3 has 13 residues.

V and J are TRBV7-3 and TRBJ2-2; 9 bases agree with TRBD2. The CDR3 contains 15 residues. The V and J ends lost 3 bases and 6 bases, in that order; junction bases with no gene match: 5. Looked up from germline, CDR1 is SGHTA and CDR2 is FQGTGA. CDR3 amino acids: CASSFSSGVSGELFF. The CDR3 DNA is TGTGCCAGCAGCTTTTCTAGCGGGGTCTCCGGGGAGCTGTTTTTT.

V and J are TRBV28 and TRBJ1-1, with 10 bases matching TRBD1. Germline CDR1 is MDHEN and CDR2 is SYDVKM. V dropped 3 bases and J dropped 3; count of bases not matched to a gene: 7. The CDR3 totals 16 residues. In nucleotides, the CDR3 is TGTGCCAGCAGTTTGGGGACGACAGGGGGCGACACTGAAGCTTTCTTT. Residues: CASSLGTTGGDTEAFF.

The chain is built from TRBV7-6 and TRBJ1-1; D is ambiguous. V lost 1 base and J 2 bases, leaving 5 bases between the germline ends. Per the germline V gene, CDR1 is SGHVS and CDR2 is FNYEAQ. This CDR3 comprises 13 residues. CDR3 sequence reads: CASSLVVNTEAFF. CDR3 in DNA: TGTGCCAGCAGCTTAGTAGTAAACACTGAAGCTTTCTTT.

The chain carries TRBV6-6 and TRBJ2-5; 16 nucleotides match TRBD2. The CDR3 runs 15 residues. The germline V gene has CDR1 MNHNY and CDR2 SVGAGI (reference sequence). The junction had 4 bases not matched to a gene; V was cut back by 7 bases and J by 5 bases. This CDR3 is CASTGTSGGAETQYF. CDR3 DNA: TGTGCCAGCACTGGGACTAGCGGGGGGGCCGAGACCCAGTACTTC.